This is a list of T cell receptor beta chains from one sample in a study of response to subunit inactivated influenza vaccine. TCRdb called the RT-PCR reads again in MiXCR, with one record for every CDR3 protein. The profile shows under 550,000 distinct CDR3 sequences, about 7.2% of them singletons. The sample consisted of PBMCs from blood, taken 23 months after vaccination. The receptor set was obtained from a man between 50 and 69 years old who received an inactivated influenza vaccine. CDR3s include the opening cysteine and the closing phenylalanine or tryptophan. D genes are given only for firm matches. Only part of the rows carry a size: once, few, many, or a class if the clone is expanded.

clone_size j_call v_call d_call cdr3_nt cdr3_aa
few TRBJ2-1 TRBV5-1 . TGCGCCAGCACTCCCATTCCGGGACTCCTGGGGTTTTACAATGAGCAGTTCTTC CASTPIPGLLGFYNEQFF
. TRBJ2-1 TRBV9 . TGTGCCAGCAGCGTATCGGTGGGCCTTCTGGGGAATGAGCAGTTCTTC CASSVSVGLLGNEQFF
few TRBJ1-1 TRBV20-1 . TGCAGTGCTAGAGATCACCGAGGGGTAGGGACTGAAGCTTTCTTT CSARDHRGVGTEAFF
many TRBJ1-4 TRBV4-3 TRBD1 TGCGCCAGCAGCCAAGCCTGGGGACAGAATGAAAAACTGTTTTTT CASSQAWGQNEKLFF
. TRBJ2-1 TRBV6-2/TRBV6-3 . TGTGCCAGCAGTTACAGGGACGGTGAGCAGTTCTTC CASSYRDGEQFF
many TRBJ2-3 TRBV7-9 TRBD2 TGTGCCAGCACCGCACGGACTAGCGGGGGCACAGATACGCAGTATTTT CASTARTSGGTDTQYF
few TRBJ1-2 TRBV5-1 TRBD1 TGCGCCAGCAGCCCGGACAGGGGCGGTGGCTACACCTTC CASSPDRGGGYTF
. TRBJ1-4 TRBV6-5 . TGTGCCAGCAGTTACTCGTGGGTGACTAATGAAAAACTGTTTTTT CASSYSWVTNEKLFF
few TRBJ1-3 TRBV3-1 . TGTGCCAGCAGCCTAACGGGACGGTTGAATGGAAACACCATATATTTT CASSLTGRLNGNTIYF
few TRBJ2-3 TRBV5-1 TRBD2 TGCGCCAGCAGGTCACCGGGACTAGCAGATACGCAGTATTTT CASRSPGLADTQYF
. TRBJ2-7 TRBV6-2/TRBV6-3 . TGTGCCAGCAGTGCCGGGTTGACCTACGAGCAGTACTTC CASSAGLTYEQYF
many TRBJ1-1 TRBV5-1 TRBD1 TGCGCCAGCAGCTTGGACAGGGGGGCGAACACTGAAGCTTTCTTT CASSLDRGANTEAFF
few TRBJ2-1 TRBV6-1 TRBD2 TGTGCCAGCAGTAAGGGTGGTCTAGCGGGAGGAGTTGAGCAGTTCTTC CASSKGGLAGGVEQFF
few TRBJ2-1 TRBV5-1 TRBD2 TGCGCCAGCAGCTGGGGGACTAGCGGGGACGAGCAGTTCTTC CASSWGTSGDEQFF
. TRBJ2-3 TRBV7-8 TRBD2 TGTGCCAGCAGCTTACGGGTAGCGGGAGCGAAAGATACGCAGTATTTT CASSLRVAGAKDTQYF
few TRBJ2-3 TRBV6-1 . TGTGCCAGCAGCGCAGGGTTAGATACGCAGTATTTT CASSAGLDTQYF
. TRBJ1-1 TRBV2 . TGTGCCAGCAGAGGGCAGGGAGGGCTTGACACTGAAGCTTTCTTT CASRGQGGLDTEAFF
. TRBJ1-5 TRBV10-2 . TGCGCCAGCAGTGAGTCGCAGGGGAATCAGCCCCAGCATTTT CASSESQGNQPQHF
. TRBJ2-3 TRBV5-1 . TGCGCCAGCAGCTTGGGCTCAGGGGTGGCAGATACGCAGTATTTT CASSLGSGVADTQYF
. TRBJ2-7 TRBV18 . TGTGCCAGCTCACCGGTCTCAGACTCCTACGAGCAGTACTTC CASSPVSDSYEQYF
. TRBJ1-5 TRBV2 . TGTGCCAGCAGTGTGTCGCAGGGCGGTCAGCCCCAGCATTTT CASSVSQGGQPQHF
. TRBJ2-7 TRBV20-1 TRBD2 TGCAGTGCTAGAGATGTTAGCGGGAGTGGGTACGAGCAGTACTTC CSARDVSGSGYEQYF
. TRBJ1-2 TRBV7-8 TRBD1 TGTGCCAGCAGCTTGACAGGGGCTTTAGGGGATGGCTACACCTTC CASSLTGALGDGYTF
many TRBJ2-4 TRBV3-1 . TGTGCCAGCAGCCAAGGTGGACCGCAGTACTTC CASSQGGPQYF
medium-sized TRBJ2-2 TRBV4-2 . TGTGCCAGCAGCCAAGCCTATAGGACCGGGGAGCTGTTTTTT CASSQAYRTGELFF
. TRBJ2-3 TRBV12-3/TRBV12-4 TRBD2 TGTGCCAGCAACCTAGCGGGAGGGCCATTAGATACGCAGTATTTT CASNLAGGPLDTQYF
many TRBJ1-5 TRBV7-8 . TGTGCCAGCAGCTCCCGGGCCCAAAGTGGCAATCAGCCCCAGCATTTT CASSSRAQSGNQPQHF
many TRBJ2-3 TRBV10-3 . TGTGCCATCAGTGACGGGGGAAATACGCAGTATTTT CAISDGGNTQYF
few TRBJ2-3 TRBV20-1 TRBD2 TGCAGTGCTGTCTCTAGCGGGAGCTTCACAGATACGCAGTATTTT CSAVSSGSFTDTQYF
many TRBJ2-7 TRBV4-1 . TGCGCCAGCAGCCAAGGAGCCAGACCGGGGTACGAGCAGTACTTC CASSQGARPGYEQYF
many TRBJ2-1 TRBV7-2 TRBD2 TGTGCCAGCAGCTTAGCGTTAGGCGGGGGGGCCAAACGGTTCTTC CASSLALGGGAKRFF
. TRBJ2-1 TRBV20-1 TRBD1 TGCAGTGCCAGGCCCGGACAGGGGGCTGGTGAGCAGTTCTTC CSARPGQGAGEQFF
. TRBJ2-1 TRBV29-1 . TGCAGCGTCCAAGGGGGGTTCGAAACCTACAATGAGCAGTTCTTC CSVQGGFETYNEQFF
few TRBJ2-5 TRBV29-1 . TGCAGCGTTGGGGGGGCGGGGGAGACCCAGTACTTC CSVGGAGETQYF